The clone carrying this T cell receptor (beta chain) was recorded only once. This sample was included in a study of control samples from healthy donors and cancer patients. Using immunoSEQ multiplex PCR, the repertoire was profiled, and TCRdb retains in-frame clones only, with some absent. There are under 150,000 clones in the sample; approximately 89% occur only once, and 3% to 4% lies in the top ten. Sequenced input: blood. The source of this sequence is a man aged 35 to 55 in good health.

The CDR3 nucleotides read TGTGCCAGCAGCCAACTTCCGGGGGCGAGACTGGATGAGCAGTTCTTC. As protein: CASSQLPGARLDEQFF. The rearrangement links TRBV3-1 (or the pseudogene TRBV3-2) to TRBJ2-1; the D call may be TRBD1 or TRBD2 (6 bases each). Trimming pared 2 bases from V and 8 bases from J, leaving 19 bases between. The germline V gene encodes CDR1 LGHDT and CDR2 YNNKEL (reference sequence). This CDR3 has 16 amino acids.